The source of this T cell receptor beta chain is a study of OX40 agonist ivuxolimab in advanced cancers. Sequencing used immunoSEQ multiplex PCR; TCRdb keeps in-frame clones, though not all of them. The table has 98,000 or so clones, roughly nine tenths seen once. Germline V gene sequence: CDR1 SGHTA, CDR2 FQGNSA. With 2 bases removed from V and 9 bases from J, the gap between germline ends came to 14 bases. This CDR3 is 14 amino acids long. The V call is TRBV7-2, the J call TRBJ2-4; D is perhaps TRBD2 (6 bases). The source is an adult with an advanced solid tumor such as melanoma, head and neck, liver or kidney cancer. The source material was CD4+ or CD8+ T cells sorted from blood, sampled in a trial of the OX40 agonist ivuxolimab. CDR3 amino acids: CASSLPGLTTIQYF. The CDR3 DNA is TGTGCCAGCAGCTTACCCGGACTAACAACCATTCAGTACTTC.